This TCR beta chain was sequenced during a study of blood T cell repertoires in COVID-19. Overall study: Researchers got acute and convalescent COVID-19 samples from the United States, Italy and Spain. PBMCs, B-cell-depleted T cells, or T cells were the source of the cDNA or gDNA that made up the material.

This table comes from immunoSEQ multiplex PCR, and its TCRdb copy is limited to in-frame clones, with some not included. Among over 25,000 clones listed, more than 70% were seen once. This CDR3 is built from 15 residues. The germline gives CDR1 MNHNY, CDR2 SVGAGI (reference sequence). V gave up 5 bases and J gave up 5 bases; unmatched junction bases: 9. This clonotype was sampled from a man older than 75 with active COVID-19. The sample comprised peripheral blood. The V gene is TRBV6-6, the J gene TRBJ2-7, with TRBD2 matching 10 bases. The chain's CDR3 is CASSALAGESHEQYF. Here the CDR3 DNA reads TGTGCCAGCAGTGCCCTAGCGGGGGAATCCCACGAGCAGTACTTC.